The 25 T cell receptor beta chains given below trace back to one sample, sequenced in a study of blood T cell repertoires in COVID-19. Data came from immunoSEQ multiplex PCR; TCRdb stores just in-frame clones and leaves some out. The sample contains 15,000 to 20,000 clones, 65% to 85% of which appear only once. Material: peripheral blood. These receptors all stem from a man aged 40-50 years with active or convalescent COVID-19.

The chain carries TRBV11-2 and TRBJ2-7, with D perhaps matching TRBD1 (5 bases). V lost 1 base and J lost 6, with 13 bases in between. CDR3 length: 14 amino acids. CDR1 is SGHAT and CDR2 is FQNNGV in the germline V gene. CDR3 bases: TGTGCCAGCAGCTTAGGATCCCCAGGGTCCGAGCAGTACTTC. This encodes CASSLGSPGSEQYF.

This clone came up once. The chain joins TRBV9 to TRBJ1-4, with 9 bases aligning to TRBD1. Losses at the gene ends were 3 bases for V and 6 bases for J; bases not matched to a gene: 9. In germline, CDR1 is SGDLS, CDR2 YYNGEE. This CDR3 comprises 16 residues. CDR3 nucleotides: TGTGCCAGCAGCGATACCGGGACAGGGTTTGATGAAAAACTGTTTTTT. Its protein product is CASSDTGTGFDEKLFF.

A single count supports this clone. The chain is built from TRBV5-6 and TRBJ2-7; 8 bases fit TRBD1. Germline lookup yields CDR1 SGHDT and CDR2 YYEEEE. V lost 2 bases and J lost 5; bases outside the gene matches: 9. The CDR3 consists of 15 residues. CDR3 bases: TGTGCCAGCAGCTTAGGACAGGGATTAGTCCACGAGCAGTACTTC. As protein: CASSLGQGLVHEQYF.

The V gene is TRBV9, the J gene TRBJ2-3, with 14 bases lining up with TRBD2. V shed 0 bases and J 5 bases; nucleotides not matched to a gene: 5. The CDR3 totals 17 residues. CDR1 is SGDLS and CDR2 is YYNGEE in the germline V gene. The CDR3 is CASSVGTSGGPEDTQYF. The CDR3, as DNA: TGTGCCAGCAGCGTAGGGACTAGCGGGGGGCCAGAAGATACGCAGTATTTT.

The chain links TRBV6-5 to TRBJ1-4; weak D call: TRBD1 (5 bases). Germline CDR1 is MNHEY and CDR2 is SVGAGI. This CDR3 comprises 13 residues. As DNA, the CDR3 is TGTGCAGAAACAGGTCTCAGTCGGGAAAAACTGTTTTTT. As protein: CAETGLSREKLFF.

This CDR3 reads CASSVAGGMNTEAFF. The DNA of the CDR3 is TGTGCCAGCAGCGTAGCGGGGGGCATGAACACTGAAGCTTTCTTT. V usage is TRBV9 and J usage is TRBJ1-1, with D perhaps TRBD1 (6 bases). The V gene lost 0 bases and the J gene lost 0 bases, with 9 bases spanning the gap. The CDR3 length is 15 residues. CDR1 is SGDLS and CDR2 is YYNGEE in the germline V gene.

The chain recombines TRBV10-1 with TRBJ1-1, with TRBD1 matching 9 bases. The CDR3 runs to 15 residues. Germline lookup yields CDR1 WNHNN and CDR2 SYGVQD (reference sequence). V was clipped by 3 bases and J by 5 bases; unmatched bases: 7. CDR3: CASSDRGTGRTEAFF. CDR3 sequence (DNA): TGCGCCAGCAGTGACCGCGGGACAGGGAGGACTGAAGCTTTCTTT.

This clone has just a few counts. The chain is built from TRBV7-6 and TRBJ2-7; 8 nucleotides agree with TRBD1. Germline CDR1 SGHVS, CDR2 FNYEAQ. The CDR3 totals 14 residues. The junction had 6 bases not matched to a gene; V was cut back by 5 bases and J by 3 bases. CDR3 DNA: TGTGCCAGCAGCCTCGGACAGGGACTCTACGAGCAGTACTTC. Its translation is CASSLGQGLYEQYF.

This chain uses TRBV4-1 with TRBJ1-1, with no clear D. Trimming removed 0 bases from V and 3 bases from J, with 8 bases in between. CDR1 and CDR2 from the germline V gene are MGHRA and YSYEKL. The CDR3 runs to 14 residues. The CDR3 sequence is CASSQEPGDTEAFF. In DNA, the CDR3 is TGCGCCAGCAGCCAAGAACCGGGTGACACTGAAGCTTTCTTT.

The J gene is TRBJ2-1, the V gene TRBV6-5; D remains unclear. The germline V gene encodes CDR1 MNHEY and CDR2 SVGAGI. The CDR3 consists of 11 residues. V lost 5 bases, J lost 4 bases, and 3 bases lay in between. CDR3 sequence: CASSPYNEQFF. For the CDR3, the DNA is TGTGCCAGCAGTCCGTACAATGAGCAGTTCTTC.

V is TRBV18 and J is TRBJ2-7; D not certain. This CDR3 comprises 13 residues. Trimming took 2 bases from V and 4 from J, leaving 9 bases between them. Germline lookup yields CDR1 KGHSH and CDR2 LQKENI. CDR3 amino acids: CASSPGQTYEQYF. DNA for the CDR3: TGTGCCAGCTCACCAGGGCAGACATACGAGCAGTACTTC.

The rearrangement links TRBV9 to TRBJ1-6; D might be TRBD1 (6 bases). The CDR3 covers 14 residues. From germline, CDR1 is SGDLS and CDR2 YYNGEE. With 2 bases removed from V and 4 bases from J, the gap between germline ends came to 7 bases. Here the CDR3 reads CASSVGTYNSPLHF. The CDR3 DNA reads TGTGCCAGCAGCGTCGGGACATATAATTCACCCCTCCACTTT. Based on the CDR3 plus reference TRBV9 and TRBJ1-6, the full variable domain is DSGVTQTPKHLITATGQRVTLRCSPRSGDLSVYWYQQSLDQGLQFLIQYYNGEERAKGNILERFSAQQFPDLHSELNLSSLELGDSALYFCASSVGTYNSPLHFGNGTRLTVT.

The DNA of the CDR3 is TGTGCCAGCAGCGTAACCCGAGACAGGAATTCACCCCTCCACTTT. Encoded protein: CASSVTRDRNSPLHF. The chain carries TRBV9 and TRBJ1-6; TRBD1 might be the D (6 bases). Germline values: CDR1 SGDLS, CDR2 YYNGEE. CDR3 length: 15 amino acids. V was trimmed by 1 base and J by 7 bases, leaving 12 bases between them.

V gene TRBV30 combines with J gene TRBJ2-1; 13 positions agree with TRBD2. The CDR3 runs 16 residues. The ends lost 1 base at V and 6 bases at J; junction bases unmatched: 6. Germline CDR1 GTSNPN, CDR2 SVGIG (reference sequence). The CDR3 reads CAWSARLAGGVNEQFF. The CDR3 DNA is TGTGCCTGGAGTGCCAGACTAGCGGGGGGTGTCAATGAGCAGTTCTTC.

This clone is classed as medium-sized. The gene calls are TRBV4-1 and TRBJ1-5; 10 bases map to TRBD1. From germline, CDR1 is MGHRA and CDR2 YSYEKL. The V gene end was trimmed by 2 bases and the J gene end by 3 bases; junction bases not matched to a gene: 7. The CDR3 has 17 residues. The CDR3 is CASSQSETGGLNQPQHF. The CDR3 DNA follows: TGCGCCAGCAGCCAATCCGAGACAGGGGGCCTCAATCAGCCCCAGCATTTT.

V usage is TRBV19 and J usage is TRBJ2-1; unclear D gene. Trimming took off 5 bases at V and 5 bases at J, with 13 bases between the two ends. The V gene's germline CDR1 is LNHDA and CDR2 SQIVND (reference sequence). The CDR3 runs 14 residues. The CDR3 protein is CASSARSTNNEQFF. In DNA, the CDR3 is TGTGCCAGTAGTGCGAGAAGCACCAACAATGAGCAGTTCTTC.

This clone was detected only a few times. The V call is TRBV19, the J call TRBJ1-2; D unresolved. The length of the CDR3 is 16 residues. With 7 bases removed from V and 8 bases from J, the gap between germline ends came to 26 bases. Germline V CDR1 and CDR2: LNHDA, SQIVND (reference sequence). CDR3 DNA: TGTGCCAGTATGGTTGAGCCCGACACCCGCTTTGAAGGCTACACCTTC. It yields the protein CASMVEPDTRFEGYTF. The variable domain in full, completed from reference TRBV19 and TRBJ1-2, reads DGGITQSPKYLFRKEGQNVTLSCEQNLNHDAMYWYRQDPGQGLRLIYYSQIVNDFQKGDIAEGYSVSREKKESFPLTVTSAQKNPTAFYLCASMVEPDTRFEGYTFGSGTRLTVV.

This chain joins TRBV7-6 and TRBJ2-1; tentatively, D is TRBD1 (6 bases). Trimming removed 1 base at V and 8 bases at J, with 15 bases between. The CDR3 contains 15 residues. Germline loops: CDR1 SGHVS, CDR2 FNYEAQ. CDR3 coding DNA: TGTGCCAGCAGCTTAGAACAGGGTTTCTTCTATGAGCAGTTCTTC. The encoded protein is CASSLEQGFFYEQFF.

The chain employs TRBV5-1 and TRBJ2-3; D is possibly TRBD1 (6 bases). This CDR3 is 17 amino acids long. V lost 3 bases and J lost 1, with 18 bases in between. The V gene's germline CDR1 is SGHRS and CDR2 YFSETQ. This chain's CDR3 is CASSSSKTGKGTDTQYF. In DNA form, the CDR3 reads TGCGCCAGCAGCTCTAGTAAAACAGGGAAGGGCACAGATACGCAGTATTTT.

V and J are TRBV9 and TRBJ1-2; 7 bases fit TRBD1. CDR3 length equals 13 residues. Per the germline V gene, CDR1 is SGDLS and CDR2 is YYNGEE. The V segment lost 3 bases and the J segment 4 bases; nucleotides outside the gene matches: 3. The CDR3 reads CASSAGTVYGYTF. The CDR3 DNA is TGTGCCAGCAGCGCCGGGACAGTCTATGGCTACACCTTC.

The V call is TRBV5-6, the J call TRBJ2-3; 15 positions agree with TRBD2. Looked up from germline, CDR1 is SGHDT and CDR2 is YYEEEE. This CDR3 has 18 residues. V dropped 3 bases and J dropped 2; count of bases not matched to a gene: 7. Here the CDR3 DNA reads TGTGCCAGCAGCTCCGGACTAGCGGGGGGGCCCAACACAGATACGCAGTATTTT. It specifies CASSSGLAGGPNTDTQYF.

This clone has only a few counts. The genes are TRBV11-2 and TRBJ2-5, with D possibly TRBD2 on 6 matching bases. V was shortened by 5 bases and J by 5 bases, with 18 bases between the two germline ends. CDR3 length equals 15 residues. The germline V gene has CDR1 SGHAT and CDR2 FQNNGV. The CDR3 sequence is CASSQGRGGEETQYF. The CDR3, as DNA: TGTGCCAGCAGCCAAGGACGGGGAGGAGAGGAGACCCAGTACTTC.

The V gene is TRBV6-5, the J gene TRBJ2-7; D gene uncertain. Trimming removed 2 bases from V and 6 bases from J, with 14 bases in between. Germline V CDR1 and CDR2: MNHEY, SVGAGI. The CDR3 consists of 14 residues. The CDR3 DNA follows: TGTGCCAGCAGTTACGGCCCCACCCTAGGCGAGCAGTACTTC. This translates into CASSYGPTLGEQYF.

The chain carries TRBV27 and TRBJ2-7; 7 bases line up with TRBD2. Trimming cost V 5 bases and J 5 bases; bases outside gene matches: 12. The CDR3 is made up of 15 amino acids. The germline CDR1 and CDR2 sequences are MNHEY and SMNVEV (reference sequence). The CDR3, as DNA: TGTGCCAGCAGTAGTCTTCGAGCGGGGAACGACGAGCAGTACTTC. Its translation: CASSSLRAGNDEQYF.

This rearrangement joins TRBV15 to TRBJ1-1; no clear D gene. The germline gives CDR1 LNHNV, CDR2 YYDKDF (reference sequence). Trimming took 1 base from V and 2 from J, leaving 17 bases between them. The CDR3 is 17 amino acids. Here the CDR3 reads CATSRGVGFGINTEAFF. The CDR3 nucleotides read TGTGCCACCAGCAGAGGCGTAGGTTTCGGGATTAACACTGAAGCTTTCTTT. The complete variable domain, with remaining parts taken from reference TRBV15 and TRBJ1-1, reads DAMVIQNPRYQVTQFGKPVTLSCSQTLNHNVMYWYQQKSSQAPKLLFHYYDKDFNNEADTPDNFQSRRPNTSFCFLDIRSPGLGDTAMYLCATSRGVGFGINTEAFFGQGTRLTVV.